The clone carrying this T cell receptor beta chain was picked up a small number of times. As TCR cDNA was made by 5'RACE template switching, a universal primer site and UMIs were added. One entry per CDR3 protein, called by TCRdb with MiXCR from the 5' RACE reads. Found here are more than 65,000 distinct CDR3 sequences, about an eighth of them singletons; the top ten hold roughly 25%. The CDR3 sequence is 16 residues long. V was pared by 0 bases and J by 2 bases, with 10 bases between. Germline values: CDR1 LGHNA, CDR2 YSLEER. The entry originates in a study of T cells after yellow fever vaccination. General observations from the study: Although most clonotypes did not, a small share appeared in both CD4 and CD8 compartments.

The genes are TRBV4-3 and TRBJ2-2; D possibly matches TRBD1 or TRBD2 (5 bases each). Sample: CD8+ T cells not binding an NS4B(214-222) dextramer, sorted from PBMCs, taken roughly 20 days after the first yellow fever vaccination. The source of this sequence is a man aged 18-30 years who received the YFV17D yellow fever vaccine. CDR3 sequence (DNA): TGCGCCAGCAGCCAAGAAGAGGGGAGTAACACCGGGGAGCTGTTTTTT. This gives the protein CASSQEEGSNTGELFF.